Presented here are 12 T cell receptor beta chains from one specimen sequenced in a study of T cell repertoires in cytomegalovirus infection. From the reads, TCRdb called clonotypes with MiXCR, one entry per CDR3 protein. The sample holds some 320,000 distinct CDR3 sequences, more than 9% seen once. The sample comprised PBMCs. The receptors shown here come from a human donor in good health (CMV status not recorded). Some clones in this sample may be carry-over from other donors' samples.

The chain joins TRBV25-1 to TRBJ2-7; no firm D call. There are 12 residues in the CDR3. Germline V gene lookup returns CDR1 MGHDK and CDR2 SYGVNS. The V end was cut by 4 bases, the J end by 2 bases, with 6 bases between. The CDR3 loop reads CASSGLTYEQYF. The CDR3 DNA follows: TGTGCCAGCAGTGGCCTGACCTACGAGCAGTACTTC.

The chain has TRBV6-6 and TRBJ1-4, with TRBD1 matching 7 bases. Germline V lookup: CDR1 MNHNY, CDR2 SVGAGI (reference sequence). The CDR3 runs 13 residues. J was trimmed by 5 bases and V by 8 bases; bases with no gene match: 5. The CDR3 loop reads CASGGQTNEKLFF. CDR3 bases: TGTGCCAGCGGGGGACAGACAAATGAAAAACTGTTTTTT.

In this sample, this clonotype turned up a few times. In DNA form, the CDR3 reads TGTGCCAGCAGTTTAACTGGCTTGGTAGGAGGGGCCAACGTCCTGACTTTC. It yields the protein CASSLTGLVGGANVLTF. This sequence joins TRBV12-3 or TRBV12-4 and TRBJ2-6; D call uncertain. The CDR3 is 17 amino acids. V dropped 2 bases and J dropped 4 bases, with 15 bases sitting between them.

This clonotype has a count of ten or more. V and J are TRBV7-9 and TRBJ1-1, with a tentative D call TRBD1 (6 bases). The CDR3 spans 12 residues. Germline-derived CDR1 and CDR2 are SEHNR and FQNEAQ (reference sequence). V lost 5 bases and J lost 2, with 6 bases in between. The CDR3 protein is CASSGTNTEAFF. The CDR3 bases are TGTGCCAGCAGCGGGACAAACACTGAAGCTTTCTTT. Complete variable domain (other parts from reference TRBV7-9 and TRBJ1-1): DTGVSQNPRHKITKRGQNVTFRCDPISEHNRLYWYRQTLGQGPEFLTYFQNEAQLEKSRLLSDRFSAERPKGSFSTLEIQRTEQGDSAMYLCASSGTNTEAFFGQGTRLTVV.

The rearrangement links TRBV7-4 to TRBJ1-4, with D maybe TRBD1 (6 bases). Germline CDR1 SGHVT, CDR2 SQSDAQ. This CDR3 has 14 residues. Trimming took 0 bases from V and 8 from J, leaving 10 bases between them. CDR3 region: CASSLAGGREKLFF. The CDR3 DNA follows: TGTGCCAGCAGCTTAGCAGGGGGTCGAGAAAAACTGTTTTTT.

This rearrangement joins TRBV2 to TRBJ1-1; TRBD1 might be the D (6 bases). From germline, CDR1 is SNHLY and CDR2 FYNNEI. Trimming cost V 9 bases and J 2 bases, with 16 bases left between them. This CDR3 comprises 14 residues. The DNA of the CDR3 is TGTGCCAGTACAGGGTGGATTGCAAACACTGAAGCTTTCTTT. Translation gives CASTGWIANTEAFF.

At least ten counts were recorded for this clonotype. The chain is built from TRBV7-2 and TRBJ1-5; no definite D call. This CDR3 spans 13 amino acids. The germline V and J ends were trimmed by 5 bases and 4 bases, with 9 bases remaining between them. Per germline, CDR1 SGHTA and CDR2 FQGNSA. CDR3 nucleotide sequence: TGTGCCAGCAGCCCCTGGAGGAATCAGCCCCAGCATTTT. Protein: CASSPWRNQPQHF.

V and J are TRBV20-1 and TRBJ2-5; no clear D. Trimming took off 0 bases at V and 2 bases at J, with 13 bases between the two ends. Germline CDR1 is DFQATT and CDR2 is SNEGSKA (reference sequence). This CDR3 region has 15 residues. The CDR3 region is CSARDMARLQETQYF. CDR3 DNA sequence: TGCAGTGCTAGAGATATGGCACGGCTACAAGAGACCCAGTACTTC.

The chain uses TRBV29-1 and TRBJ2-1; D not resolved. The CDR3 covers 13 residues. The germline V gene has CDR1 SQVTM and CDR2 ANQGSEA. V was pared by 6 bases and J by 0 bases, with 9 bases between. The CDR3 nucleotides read TGCAGCGTAGCTGAAAGCTCCTACAATGAGCAGTTCTTC. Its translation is CSVAESSYNEQFF.

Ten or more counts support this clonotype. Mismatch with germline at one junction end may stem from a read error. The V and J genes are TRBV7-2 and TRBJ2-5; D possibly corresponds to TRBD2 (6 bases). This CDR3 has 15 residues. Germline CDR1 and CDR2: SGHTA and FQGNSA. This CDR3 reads CASSLAPRAVETQYF. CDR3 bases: TGTGCCAGCAGCCTAGCGCCGAGGGCCGTGGAGACCCAGTACTTC.

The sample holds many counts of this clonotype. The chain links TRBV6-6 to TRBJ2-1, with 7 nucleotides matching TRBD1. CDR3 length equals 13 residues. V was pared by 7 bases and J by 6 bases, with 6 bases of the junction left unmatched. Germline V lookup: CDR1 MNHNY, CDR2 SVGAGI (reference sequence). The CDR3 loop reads CASTGQKFNEQFF. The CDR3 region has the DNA TGTGCCAGCACGGGACAGAAGTTCAATGAGCAGTTCTTC.

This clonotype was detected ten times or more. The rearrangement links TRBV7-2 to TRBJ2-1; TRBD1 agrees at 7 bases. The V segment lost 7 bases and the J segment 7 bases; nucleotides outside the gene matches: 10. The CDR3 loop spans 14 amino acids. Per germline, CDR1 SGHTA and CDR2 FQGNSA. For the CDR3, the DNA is TGTGCCAGCATCGCCCGGACAGGTGGTAATGAGCAGTTCTTC. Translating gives CASIARTGGNEQFF.